The rows below give T cell receptor beta chains drawn from one sample of a study of shared clonotypes between healthy human individuals. Clones were sequenced by immunoSEQ multiplex PCR, and TCRdb holds only the in-frame ones, with some missing. The sample includes 2 million to 2.5 million clones, approximately 95% of them seen just once. Sequenced input: naive CD4+ T cells sorted from blood. Receptors were obtained from a man aged 18 to 30 in good health. Both conserved end residues are trimmed from each CDR3.

cdr3_aa j_call v_call
ASSLGTRRPETQY TRBJ2-5 TRBV11-2
ASSGQGGTGELF TRBJ2-2 TRBV10-2
SVDDVAYEQF TRBJ2-1 TRBV29-1
ASSVEGSRGNTIY TRBJ1-3 TRBV9
ASSRTSSGANVLT TRBJ2-6 TRBV6-5
ASSPSGGAHEKLF TRBJ1-4 TRBV7-2
ASSFVGGRTDTQY TRBJ2-3 TRBV27
ASSLEGDGTGDEAF TRBJ1-1 TRBV5-1
ASSRSDSYEQY TRBJ2-7 TRBV11-2
ASSLDRGEDGYT TRBJ1-2 TRBV5-4
AWSQGWETQY TRBJ2-5 TRBV30
ASSIQGARGTEAF TRBJ1-1 TRBV19
ASSPTHWTGSYNEQF TRBJ2-1 TRBV5-1
ASSGGPQETQY TRBJ2-5 TRBV5-1
ASSPRVDAFYEQY TRBJ2-7 TRBV28
ASRPSTRGDTQY TRBJ2-3 TRBV10-2
ASSPAVEGMNTEAF TRBJ1-1 TRBV18
ASSPGQGSNYGYT TRBJ1-2 TRBV18
ASSLTGAYEQY TRBJ2-7 TRBV27
ASSRGSADEQF TRBJ2-1 TRBV5-1
ASSEGEDSTQY TRBJ2-3 TRBV2
ASSLDGQETQY TRBJ2-5 TRBV11-2
ASSEQGLSQPQH TRBJ1-5 TRBV10-2
ASSDRRGEQY TRBJ2-7 TRBV2
ASSLVPGGTKAKNIQY TRBJ2-4 TRBV7-9
ASSSSGTGATETQY TRBJ2-5 TRBV5-1
ASSFVGGAYEQY TRBJ2-7 TRBV5-1
ASSLHGQSLF TRBJ1-4 TRBV6-5
ASSLVQMNTEAF TRBJ1-1 TRBV5-1
ASSFSGHYGYT TRBJ1-2 TRBV28
SVEVGYGYT TRBJ1-2 TRBV29-1
ASSGGGYEQY TRBJ2-7 TRBV28
ASSPNGPTNEKLF TRBJ1-4 TRBV28
ASSPRLAGDSNQPQH TRBJ1-5 TRBV7-8
ASSYGNEQY TRBJ2-7 TRBV5-6
ASSERLVSAKNIQY TRBJ2-4 TRBV2
ASSLEGTRDTDTQY TRBJ2-3 TRBV5-1
ASQLAGGAGELF TRBJ2-2 TRBV25-1
ASSFSGNTIY TRBJ1-3 TRBV6-6
ASPGGHTEAF TRBJ1-1 TRBV2
ASSQGQGANNSPLH TRBJ1-6 TRBV4-2
ASSILTGTGELF TRBJ2-2 TRBV5-8
SGTGVAWETQY TRBJ2-5 TRBV29-1
ASSSTSGMSTDTQY TRBJ2-3 TRBV7-2
AWTLPGLGDIQY TRBJ2-4 TRBV30
ASSFQGVHTGELF TRBJ2-2 TRBV6-6
ASGSGTGPGGTQY TRBJ2-5 TRBV27
ASTGLGDTQY TRBJ2-3 TRBV27
ASSKTGREQF TRBJ2-1 TRBV7-9
SAKGYGYT TRBJ1-2 TRBV20-1
AWSVRRGSHYGYT TRBJ1-2 TRBV30
ASSQRTGDRTDTQY TRBJ2-3 TRBV4-1
ASSLTGADPPYEQY TRBJ2-7 TRBV5-1
ASSQDWLAAGDTQY TRBJ2-3 TRBV4-3
AWSRRGGYT TRBJ1-2 TRBV30
ASSDSDRGSETQY TRBJ2-5 TRBV10-1
ASSAGQGESGYT TRBJ1-2 TRBV5-1
ASGLVRTSGVYNEQF TRBJ2-1 TRBV12-5
ASSLPGTNRVEQY TRBJ2-7 TRBV5-4